Listed below are T cell receptor beta chains from one sample, sequenced in a study of identical twins. TCRdb re-called the 5' RACE reads through MiXCR, storing one row per CDR3 protein. The table has roughly 1,500,000 distinct CDR3 sequences, under 35% seen once. Sequencing input: cord blood. The receptors derive from a newborn girl in good health. CDR3s include the opening cysteine and the closing phenylalanine or tryptophan. The D gene is left open where the match is weak. Not every row has a clone size; where given, it reads once, few, many or a size class.

J	V	size	D	CDR3	DNA
TRBJ2-7	TRBV20-1	few	NA	CSARDRGPGRSYEQYF	TGCAGTGCTAGAGATCGAGGGCCAGGGAGATCCTACGAGCAGTACTTC
TRBJ2-1	TRBV6-2/TRBV6-3	NA	NA	CASTQRVNEQFF	TGTGCCAGCACCCAAAGGGTGAATGAGCAGTTCTTC
TRBJ1-1	TRBV6-1	few	TRBD1	CASPGGAEAFF	TGTGCCAGTCCAGGGGGCGCTGAAGCTTTCTTT
TRBJ1-5	TRBV15	NA	NA	CATSRDSGNQPQHF	TGTGCCACCAGCAGAGATTCGGGCAATCAGCCCCAGCATTTT
TRBJ2-5	TRBV20-1	few	TRBD2	CSPRGIAGGVEETQYF	TGCAGTCCCCGGGGAATAGCGGGAGGTGTCGAAGAGACCCAGTACTTC
TRBJ2-5	TRBV4-2	once	TRBD2	CASSHPTLSGGSHGKQYF	TGTGCCAGCAGCCACCCAACCCTAAGCGGGGGATCCCATGGCAAGCAGTACTTC
TRBJ1-1	TRBV29-1	few	TRBD1	CSSRGPGTEAFF	TGCAGCTCCAGGGGGCCGGGGACTGAAGCTTTCTTT
TRBJ2-3	TRBV28	many	TRBD1	CASSEGTGGTDTQYF	TGTGCCAGCAGCGAAGGGACAGGGGGAACAGATACGCAGTATTTT
TRBJ2-3	TRBV3-1	many	NA	CASSQRQGTDTQYF	TGTGCCAGCAGCCAGAGGCAGGGCACAGATACGCAGTATTTT
TRBJ2-7	TRBV19	once	NA	CASSIWRGAYEQYF	TGTGCCAGTAGTATATGGCGGGGAGCCTACGAGCAGTACTTC
TRBJ2-1	TRBV5-5	few	NA	CASKTRDWDYNEQFF	TGTGCCAGCAAAACCCGGGACTGGGACTACAATGAGCAGTTCTTC
TRBJ2-7	TRBV20-1	NA	NA	CSARDRRGWGNEQYF	TGCAGTGCTAGAGACCGAAGGGGGTGGGGGAATGAGCAGTACTTC
TRBJ1-1	TRBV6-1	few	NA	CASSEARLNTEAFF	TGTGCCAGCAGTGAGGCCAGACTGAACACTGAAGCTTTCTTT
TRBJ2-7	TRBV20-1	many	NA	CSAIKDSYEQYF	TGCAGTGCTATCAAGGACTCCTACGAGCAGTACTTC
TRBJ1-5	TRBV7-6	few	NA	CASSLNSGDQPQHF	TGTGCCAGCAGCTTAAACTCGGGAGATCAGCCCCAGCATTTT
TRBJ2-7	TRBV20-1	few	NA	CSARGDPSYEQYF	TGCAGTGCTAGGGGGGACCCCTCCTACGAGCAGTACTTC
TRBJ2-7	TRBV9	NA	TRBD2	CASSVAAGVSYEQYF	TGTGCCAGCAGCGTAGCCGCGGGGGTCTCCTACGAGCAGTACTTC
TRBJ2-7	TRBV12-3/TRBV12-4	few	TRBD2	CASRTSGGFYEQYF	TGTGCCAGCAGGACTAGCGGGGGTTTCTACGAGCAGTACTTC
TRBJ2-1	TRBV28	NA	NA	CASSLLSSGPYNEQFF	TGTGCCAGCAGTTTATTGAGTAGCGGCCCTTACAATGAGCAGTTCTTC
TRBJ2-3	TRBV3-1	NA	TRBD2	CASSQIRLAGEWVTDTQYF	TGTGCCAGCAGCCAAATACGACTAGCGGGAGAATGGGTCACAGATACGCAGTATTTT
TRBJ2-3	TRBV5-1	NA	TRBD2	CASSLTASGGADTQYF	TGCGCCAGCAGCTTGACGGCTAGCGGGGGGGCAGATACGCAGTATTTT
TRBJ1-2	TRBV20-1	few	NA	CSARGYKPGVSYGYTF	TGCAGTGCTAGAGGGTACAAGCCGGGAGTAAGCTATGGCTACACCTTC
TRBJ2-3	TRBV18	NA	NA	CASSPGRKQDTQYF	TGTGCCAGCTCACCGGGACGTAAGCAAGATACGCAGTATTTT
TRBJ1-1	TRBV28	NA	NA	CASAPNGRLGAFF	TGTGCCAGCGCTCCTAATGGGAGGCTTGGAGCTTTCTTT
TRBJ2-3	TRBV4-1	few	NA	CASRPYQGKMADTQYF	TGCGCCAGCAGGCCCTACCAGGGGAAGATGGCAGATACGCAGTATTTT
TRBJ1-3	TRBV10-3	NA	NA	CAISEAVLTGNTIYF	TGTGCCATCAGTGAGGCGGTTTTAACTGGAAACACCATATATTTT
TRBJ2-7	TRBV20-1	NA	TRBD2	CSASPAGGPYEQYF	TGCAGTGCTAGCCCAGCGGGGGGGCCCTACGAGCAGTACTTC
TRBJ1-2	TRBV7-6	few	TRBD1	CASNPGQGFYGYTF	TGTGCCAGCAACCCGGGACAGGGTTTCTATGGCTACACCTTC
TRBJ2-7	TRBV28	NA	TRBD2	CASSFLRGGNYEQYF	TGTGCCAGCAGTTTCCTCCGGGGGGGCAACTACGAGCAGTACTTC
TRBJ2-7	TRBV20-1	NA	TRBD1	CSARKGQGAYEQYF	TGCAGTGCTAGAAAGGGACAGGGGGCATACGAGCAGTACTTC
TRBJ1-2	TRBV20-1	NA	NA	CSARAGKGGYTF	TGCAGTGCTAGAGCGGGGAAAGGTGGCTACACCTTC
TRBJ2-3	TRBV5-1	many	TRBD1	CASSLTGPDTQYF	TGTGCCAGCAGCTTGACAGGGCCAGATACGCAGTATTTT
TRBJ1-4	TRBV7-9	few	TRBD1	CASSRQGRVDEKLFF	TGTGCCAGCAGCCGACAGGGGAGAGTAGACGAAAAACTGTTTTTT
TRBJ2-7	TRBV6-1	NA	TRBD2	CASARGGRLYEQYF	TGTGCCAGCGCCCGGGGGGGCCGTTTATATGAGCAGTACTTC
TRBJ2-1	TRBV6-4	few	NA	CASSDSRTSEQFF	TGTGCCAGCAGTGACTCCCGGACTTCTGAGCAGTTCTTC
TRBJ2-5	TRBV21-1	NA	NA	CASNGAGPRYF	TGTGCCAGCAACGGAGCGGGACCGAGGTACTTC
TRBJ1-2	TRBV7-9	few	NA	CASSLRDHGYTF	TGTGCCAGCAGCTTAAGGGACCATGGCTACACCTTC
TRBJ2-1	TRBV6-2/TRBV6-3	many	TRBD2	CASSYLKGLAIAENEQFF	TGTGCCAGCAGTTACCTAAAGGGACTAGCGATAGCTGAAAATGAGCAGTTCTTC
TRBJ2-1	TRBV12-3/TRBV12-4	few	TRBD2	CASSRRGAGGVYEQFF	TGTGCCAGCAGTCGCCGGGGAGCGGGAGGGGTATATGAGCAGTTCTTC
TRBJ1-4	TRBV12-3/TRBV12-4	NA	TRBD1	CATWDSRNEKLFF	TGTGCCACCTGGGACAGTAGGAATGAAAAACTGTTTTTT
TRBJ2-7	TRBV5-1	NA	NA	CASSLEVSVRLAYF	TGCGCCAGCAGCTTGGAGGTTAGCGTGCGACTCGCGTACTTC
TRBJ1-2	TRBV7-2	few	NA	CASSRGPARGYGYTF	TGTGCCAGCAGCCGCGGCCCGGCACGAGGCTATGGCTACACCTTC